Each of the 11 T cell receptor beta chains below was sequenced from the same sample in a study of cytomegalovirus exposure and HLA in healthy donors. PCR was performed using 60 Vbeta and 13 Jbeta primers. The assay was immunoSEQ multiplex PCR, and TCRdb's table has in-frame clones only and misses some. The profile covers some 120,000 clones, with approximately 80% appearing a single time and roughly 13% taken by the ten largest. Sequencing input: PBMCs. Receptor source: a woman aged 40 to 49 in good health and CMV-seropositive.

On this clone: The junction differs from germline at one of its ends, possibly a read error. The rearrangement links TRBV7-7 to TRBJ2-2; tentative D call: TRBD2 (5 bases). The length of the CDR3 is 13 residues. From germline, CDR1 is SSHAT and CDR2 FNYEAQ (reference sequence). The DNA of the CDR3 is TGTGCTAGCAGTACTAGTCGGAGCGGGGAGCTGTTTTTT. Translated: CASSTSRSGELFF.

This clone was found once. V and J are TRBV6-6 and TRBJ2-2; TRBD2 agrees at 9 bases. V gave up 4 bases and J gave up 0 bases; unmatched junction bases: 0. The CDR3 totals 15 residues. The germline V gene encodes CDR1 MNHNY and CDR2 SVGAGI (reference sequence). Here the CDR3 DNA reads TGTGCCAGCAGTTTAGCGGGAGCGAACACCGGGGAGCTGTTTTTT. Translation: CASSLAGANTGELFF.

The CDR3 DNA sequence: TGTGCCAGCAGGCCGCCGGGACAGTGGCCCATTAACTATGGCTACACCTTC. Its translation: CASRPPGQWPINYGYTF. The chain joins TRBV28 to TRBJ1-2; 7 bases are shared with TRBD1. CDR3 length: 17 amino acids. V lost 6 bases to trimming and J lost 1 base; unmatched junction nucleotides: 14. Germline loops: CDR1 MDHEN, CDR2 SYDVKM.

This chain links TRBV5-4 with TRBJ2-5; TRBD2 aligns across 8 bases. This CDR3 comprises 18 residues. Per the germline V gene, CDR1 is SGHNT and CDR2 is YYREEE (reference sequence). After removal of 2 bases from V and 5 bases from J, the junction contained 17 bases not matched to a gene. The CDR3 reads CASSLEGGGLGGEETQYF. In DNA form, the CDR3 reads TGTGCCAGCAGCTTAGAGGGCGGGGGACTAGGAGGGGAGGAGACCCAGTACTTC.

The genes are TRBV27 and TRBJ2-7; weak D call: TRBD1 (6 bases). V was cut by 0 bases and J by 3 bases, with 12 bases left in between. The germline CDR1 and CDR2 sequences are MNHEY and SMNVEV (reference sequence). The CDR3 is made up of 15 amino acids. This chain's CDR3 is CASSLSGRGYYEQYF. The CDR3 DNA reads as TGTGCCAGCAGTTTATCGGGCAGGGGCTACTACGAGCAGTACTTC.

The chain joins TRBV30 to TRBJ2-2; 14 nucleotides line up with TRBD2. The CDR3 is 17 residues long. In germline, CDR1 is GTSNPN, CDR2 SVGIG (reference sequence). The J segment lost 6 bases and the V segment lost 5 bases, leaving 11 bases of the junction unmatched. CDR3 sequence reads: CAWGSGLAGAMAGELFF. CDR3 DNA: TGTGCCTGGGGGTCGGGACTAGCGGGAGCAATGGCCGGGGAGCTGTTTTTT.

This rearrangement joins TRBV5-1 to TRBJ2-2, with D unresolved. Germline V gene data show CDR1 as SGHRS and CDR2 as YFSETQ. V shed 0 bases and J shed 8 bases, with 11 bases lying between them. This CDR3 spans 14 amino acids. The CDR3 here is CASSLGASQGELFF. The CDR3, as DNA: TGCGCCAGCAGCTTGGGAGCTTCACAGGGGGAGCTGTTTTTT. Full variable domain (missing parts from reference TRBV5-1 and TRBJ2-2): KAGVTQTPRYLIKTRGQQVTLSCSPISGHRSVSWYQQTPGQGLQFLFEYFSETQRNKGNFPGRFSGRQFSNSRSEMNVSTLELGDSALYLCASSLGASQGELFFGEGSRLTVL.

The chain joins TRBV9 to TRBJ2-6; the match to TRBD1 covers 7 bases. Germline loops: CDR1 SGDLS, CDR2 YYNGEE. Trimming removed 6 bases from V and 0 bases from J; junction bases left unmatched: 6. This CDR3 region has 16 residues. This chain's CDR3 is CASTGQVGSGANVLTF. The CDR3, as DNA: TGTGCCAGCACCGGACAGGTGGGCTCTGGGGCCAACGTCCTGACTTTC.

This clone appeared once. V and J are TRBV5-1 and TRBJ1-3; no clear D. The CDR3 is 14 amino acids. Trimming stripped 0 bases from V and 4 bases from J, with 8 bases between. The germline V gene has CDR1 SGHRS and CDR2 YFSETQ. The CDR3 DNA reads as TGCGCCAGCAGCTTGGCTGGGCAGGGAAACACCATATATTTT. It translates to CASSLAGQGNTIYF.

In DNA, the CDR3 is TGTGCCAGCAGCTCGGGACAGGGCTCCTACGAGCAGTACTTC. This codes for CASSSGQGSYEQYF. The genes are TRBV5-5 and TRBJ2-7; 9 bases align to TRBD1. V shed 3 bases, J shed 0 bases, and the junction held 1 base outside the gene matches. The CDR3 length is 14 residues. Germline CDR1 and CDR2: SGHKS and YYEKEE (reference sequence).

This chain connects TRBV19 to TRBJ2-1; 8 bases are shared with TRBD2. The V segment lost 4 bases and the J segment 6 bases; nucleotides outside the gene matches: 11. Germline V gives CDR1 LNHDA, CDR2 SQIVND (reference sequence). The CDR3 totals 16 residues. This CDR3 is CASSTIASGSANEQFF. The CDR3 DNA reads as TGTGCCAGTAGTACAATAGCGAGCGGGAGTGCCAATGAGCAGTTCTTC.